This TCR beta chain was retrieved from a study of blood T cell repertoires in COVID-19. In the authors' methods: It was from reference gene primer amplification that nucleated cell counts were estimated. Some clones are missing from TCRdb's copy, which holds only in-frame ones; the method was immunoSEQ multiplex PCR. D and trimming were read from the DNA, whereas the V and J calls and clone size are those reported in that table. The sample lists tens of thousands of clones; roughly 88% were seen once. V was trimmed by 8 bases and J by 4 bases, leaving 12 bases between them. Germline values: CDR1 MNHNY, CDR2 SVGAGI (reference sequence). The CDR3 is 13 amino acids.

This sequence originates from an elderly woman with acute or convalescent COVID-19. The chain combines TRBV6-6 with TRBJ1-5; D remains ambiguous. The sample consisted of peripheral blood. CDR3 sequence reads: CASVATSNQPQHF. CDR3 sequence (DNA): TGTGCCAGCGTCGCAACTTCAAATCAGCCCCAGCATTTT.